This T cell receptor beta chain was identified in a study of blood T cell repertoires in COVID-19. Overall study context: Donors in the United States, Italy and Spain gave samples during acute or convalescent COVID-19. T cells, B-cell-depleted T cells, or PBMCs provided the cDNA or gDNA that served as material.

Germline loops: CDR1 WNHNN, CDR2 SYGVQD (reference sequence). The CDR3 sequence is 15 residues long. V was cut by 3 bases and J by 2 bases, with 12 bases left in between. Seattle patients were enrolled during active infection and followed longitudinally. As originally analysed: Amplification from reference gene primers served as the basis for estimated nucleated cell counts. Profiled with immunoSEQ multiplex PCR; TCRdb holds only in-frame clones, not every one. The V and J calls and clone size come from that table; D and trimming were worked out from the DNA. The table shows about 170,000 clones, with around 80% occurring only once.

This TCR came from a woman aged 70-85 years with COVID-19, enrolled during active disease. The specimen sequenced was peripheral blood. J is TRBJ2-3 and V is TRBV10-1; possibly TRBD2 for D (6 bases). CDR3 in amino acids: CASSEWDSTTDTQYF. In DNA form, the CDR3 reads TGCGCCAGCAGTGAATGGGACTCGACCACAGATACGCAGTATTTT.